The 30 T cell receptor beta chains in this list originate from one sample, sequenced in a study of T cell repertoires and HLA-DP antigens. Their specific antigens are unknown. The table came from immunoSEQ multiplex PCR; TCRdb's copy has only in-frame clones and leaves some out. The sample has around 110,000 clones, 85% to 95% seen once. The specimen sequenced was CD4+ T cells from PBMCs. These receptors all come from a woman aged 18-29 years in good health and CMV-seronegative.

J is TRBJ2-3 and V is TRBV9, with TRBD2 as a possible D gene (5 bases). Germline-derived CDR1 and CDR2 are SGDLS and YYNGEE. Deletions cut 4 bases from V and 0 bases from J, with 21 bases between. The CDR3 consists of 18 residues. CDR3 protein: CASSLGLRGSTSTDTQYF. DNA of the CDR3: TGTGCCAGCAGCCTTGGACTTCGAGGATCCACTAGCACAGATACGCAGTATTTT.

The chain is built from TRBV25-1 and TRBJ1-4; tentative D call: TRBD1 (6 bases). V lost 2 bases and J 7 bases, leaving 17 bases between the germline ends. The CDR3 is made up of 16 amino acids. Looked up from germline, CDR1 is MGHDK and CDR2 is SYGVNS. The CDR3 DNA reads TGTGCCAGCAGTGAAGGATCGCGGGGGCATGGTGAAAAACTGTTTTTT. Translation: CASSEGSRGHGEKLFF.

V is TRBV7-2 and J is TRBJ2-1, with 9 bases lining up with TRBD1. V shed 2 bases, J shed 6 bases, and the junction held 5 bases outside the gene matches. The CDR3 extends over 15 amino acids. The germline V gene has CDR1 SGHTA and CDR2 FQGNSA. CDR3 sequence reads: CASSLSGTGSNEQFF. The CDR3 bases are TGTGCCAGCAGCTTATCTGGGACAGGGAGCAATGAGCAGTTCTTC.

The rearrangement joins TRBV25-1 to TRBJ2-5; D tentatively fits TRBD1 or TRBD2 (5 bases each). Trimming took off 4 bases at V and 5 bases at J, with 23 bases between the two ends. Per germline, CDR1 MGHDK and CDR2 SYGVNS. The CDR3 is 17 residues long. CDR3 bases: TGTGCCAGCAGTGCCCCCGGGGCCCACCCCCTGGGGGAGACCCAGTACTTC. Amino acids: CASSAPGAHPLGETQYF. Based on the CDR3 plus reference TRBV25-1 and TRBJ2-5, the full variable domain is EADIYQTPRYLVIGTGKKITLECSQTMGHDKMYWYQQDPGMELHLIHYSYGVNSTEKGDLSSESTVSRIRTEHFPLTLESARPSHTSQYLCASSAPGAHPLGETQYFGPGTRLLVL.

The chain links TRBV10-2 to TRBJ2-5; 8 bases are a match to TRBD2. Germline CDR1 WSHSY, CDR2 SAAADI. This CDR3 comprises 14 residues. V lost 7 bases and J lost 9; bases outside the gene matches: 13. CDR3 in amino acids: CASTTGGPLSAQYF. CDR3 in DNA: TGCGCCAGCACAACGGGAGGGCCGTTATCGGCCCAGTACTTC.

Here the CDR3 reads CASSLTSPGRRSNTEAFF. The DNA for the CDR3 is TGTGCCAGCAGTTTAACCTCCCCGGGAAGGCGATCGAACACTGAAGCTTTCTTT. This chain uses TRBV27 with TRBJ1-1; D uncertain. V lost 2 bases and J lost 1, with 20 bases in between. Germline V CDR1 and CDR2: MNHEY, SMNVEV (reference sequence). This CDR3 comprises 18 residues.

The chain combines TRBV9 with TRBJ1-2; no firm D call. The ends were cut back, 2 bases at V and 0 bases at J, with 8 bases in the middle. CDR1 is SGDLS, CDR2 YYNGEE, per germline. The CDR3 is 14 amino acids. The CDR3 loop reads CASSVTSANYGYTF. As DNA, the CDR3 is TGTGCCAGCAGCGTGACCAGTGCTAACTATGGCTACACCTTC.

The genes are TRBV5-6 and TRBJ1-5; 12 bases fit TRBD1. This CDR3 spans 19 amino acids. Losses at the gene ends were 4 bases for V and 6 bases for J; bases not matched to a gene: 17. Looked up from germline, CDR1 is SGHDT and CDR2 is YYEEEE. The CDR3 sequence: CASSHPSGTGGVLRQPQHF. In nucleotides, the CDR3 is TGTGCCAGCAGCCACCCCTCCGGGACAGGGGGCGTTCTTCGTCAGCCCCAGCATTTT. The full variable domain, with the rest looked up from reference TRBV5-6 and TRBJ1-5, is DAGVTQSPTHLIKTRGQQVTLRCSPKSGHDTVSWYQQALGQGPQFIFQYYEEEERQRGNFPDRFSGHQFPNYSSELNVNALLLGDSALYLCASSHPSGTGGVLRQPQHFGDGTRLSIL.

The V gene is TRBV19, the J gene TRBJ1-2; D is uncertain. V was pared by 7 bases and J by 5 bases, with 17 bases between. Germline CDR1 is LNHDA and CDR2 is SQIVND (reference sequence). This CDR3 spans 14 amino acids. CDR3 coding DNA: TGTGCCAGTACCATGGGGTCGTCTCCTTATGGCTACACCTTC. Protein sequence: CASTMGSSPYGYTF.

The chain joins TRBV7-2 to TRBJ2-3, with D possibly matching TRBD2 (5 bases). V was clipped by 5 bases and J by 0 bases, with 12 bases between them. The CDR3 runs 15 residues. Germline CDR1 reads SGHTA; CDR2 reads FQGNSA. CDR3 bases: TGTGCCAGCAGCCCAGATACGGGGAGCACAGATACGCAGTATTTT. This encodes CASSPDTGSTDTQYF.

This sequence joins TRBV6-6 and TRBJ2-7; D not certain. V dropped 7 bases and J dropped 3 bases, with 7 bases sitting between them. Germline V gene lookup returns CDR1 MNHNY and CDR2 SVGAGI (reference sequence). The CDR3 runs to 11 residues. CDR3 nucleotides: TGTGCCAGCATGGTAGTCTACGAGCAGTACTTC. This translates into CASMVVYEQYF.

The chain recombines TRBV19 with TRBJ1-2; D gene ambiguous. The CDR3 is 14 amino acids. The V end lost 5 bases, the J end lost 4 bases, and 14 bases lay between the germline ends. Germline V gives CDR1 LNHDA, CDR2 SQIVND (reference sequence). CDR3 sequence: CASSGESQVYGYTF. CDR3 in DNA: TGTGCCAGTAGTGGAGAATCGCAAGTCTATGGCTACACCTTC.

The rearrangement joins TRBV5-6 to TRBJ2-7; D may be TRBD1 (6 bases). The V and J ends lost 0 bases and 5 bases respectively, with 15 bases between them. The CDR3 has 15 residues. Germline V gene lookup returns CDR1 SGHDT and CDR2 YYEEEE. The CDR3 reads CASSLAGQGSHEQYF. The DNA of the CDR3 is TGTGCCAGCAGCTTGGCCGGGCAGGGGAGCCACGAGCAGTACTTC.

The J gene is TRBJ2-5, the V gene TRBV15; 8 positions match TRBD2. Per germline, CDR1 LNHNV and CDR2 YYDKDF (reference sequence). The CDR3 sequence is 16 residues long. Germline trimming cut 0 bases from V and 4 bases from J; bases unmatched to any gene: 7. The CDR3 spells CATSRDARGGGETQYF. CDR3 bases: TGTGCCACCAGCAGAGATGCCCGGGGGGGAGGAGAGACCCAGTACTTC. The variable domain in full, completed from reference TRBV15 and TRBJ2-5, reads DAMVIQNPRYQVTQFGKPVTLSCSQTLNHNVMYWYQQKSSQAPKLLFHYYDKDFNNEADTPDNFQSRRPNTSFCFLDIRSPGLGDTAMYLCATSRDARGGGETQYFGPGTRLLVL.

The CDR3 sequence is CASSLALAGHLASSGANVLTF. DNA for the CDR3: TGTGCCAGCAGCTTAGCCCTAGCGGGGCACCTCGCCTCTTCTGGGGCCAACGTCCTGACTTTC. The V and J genes are TRBV7-2 and TRBJ2-6, with 9 bases lining up with TRBD2. The V segment lost 0 bases and the J segment 1 base; nucleotides outside the gene matches: 13. CDR1 is SGHTA and CDR2 is FQGNSA in the germline V gene. This CDR3 has 21 residues.

V and J are TRBV28 and TRBJ2-1; TRBD2 matches 12 bases. The CDR3 is 15 amino acids. J lost 12 bases, V lost 2 bases, and 8 bases had no gene match. Germline-derived CDR1 and CDR2 are MDHEN and SYDVKM. As DNA, the CDR3 is TGTGCCAGCAGTTTAGGGCTAGCGGGGGGGCAGGGGCAGTTCTTC. This sequence encodes CASSLGLAGGQGQFF.

The V gene is TRBV5-8, the J gene TRBJ1-6, with D possibly TRBD1 on 5 matching bases. Trimming took 4 bases from V and 6 from J, leaving 20 bases between them. Germline values: CDR1 SGHTS, CDR2 YDEGEE. The CDR3 is 17 residues long. The CDR3 is CASSRRGPNLPNSPLHF. The CDR3 DNA reads TGTGCCAGCAGCAGAAGGGGACCGAATTTACCTAATTCACCCCTCCACTTT.

The chain couples TRBV5-1 to TRBJ2-3, with TRBD2 matching 10 bases. V lost 0 bases, J lost 1 base, and 2 bases stayed unmatched. Germline lookup yields CDR1 SGHRS and CDR2 YFSETQ. The CDR3 runs 16 residues. The CDR3 protein is CASSLELAGGTDTQYF. CDR3 coding DNA: TGCGCCAGCAGCTTGGAGCTAGCGGGGGGCACAGATACGCAGTATTTT. The full variable domain, rest sourced from reference TRBV5-1 and TRBJ2-3, is KAGVTQTPRYLIKTRGQQVTLSCSPISGHRSVSWYQQTPGQGLQFLFEYFSETQRNKGNFPGRFSGRQFSNSRSEMNVSTLELGDSALYLCASSLELAGGTDTQYFGPGTRLTVL.

This chain links TRBV28 with TRBJ1-1; D is undetermined. Trimming shortened V by 5 bases and J by 0 bases, and 19 bases separated the two germline ends. The germline CDR1 and CDR2 sequences are MDHEN and SYDVKM. The CDR3 consists of 17 residues. The CDR3 DNA is TGTGCCAGCAGTGTAGGGTGGCCCGGAGGCATGAACACTGAAGCTTTCTTT. Amino acid sequence: CASSVGWPGGMNTEAFF.

The V call is TRBV6-1, the J call TRBJ2-1; the match to TRBD2 covers 7 bases. The CDR3 runs 14 residues. The V gene's germline CDR1 is MNHNS and CDR2 SASEGT. V dropped 2 bases and J dropped 6; count of bases not matched to a gene: 4. CDR3 in amino acids: CASSELGGFNEQFF. The CDR3 DNA reads as TGTGCCAGCAGTGAACTGGGAGGGTTCAATGAGCAGTTCTTC.

V usage is TRBV5-1 and J usage is TRBJ2-7; 8 nucleotides agree with TRBD1. V was clipped by 0 bases and J by 3 bases; unmatched bases: 8. The CDR3 sequence is 16 residues long. Germline V gives CDR1 SGHRS, CDR2 YFSETQ. The CDR3 loop is CASSLARDRRDYEQYV. The CDR3 DNA is TGCGCCAGCAGCTTGGCCCGGGACAGGAGGGACTACGAGCAGTACGTC.

The rearrangement links TRBV7-2 to TRBJ1-6, with a possible D match to TRBD1 (6 bases). Germline V lookup: CDR1 SGHTA, CDR2 FQGNSA. This CDR3 comprises 15 residues. V was cut by 1 base and J by 7 bases, with 11 bases left in between. Written as DNA, the CDR3 is TGTGCCAGCAGCTTAGAGGGGGGGGCGAATTCACCCCTCCACTTT. Residues: CASSLEGGANSPLHF.

V usage is TRBV27 and J usage is TRBJ1-2; D may be TRBD1 (6 bases). Germline V gene data show CDR1 as MNHEY and CDR2 as SMNVEV (reference sequence). This CDR3 comprises 13 residues. V was pared by 2 bases and J by 8 bases, with 12 bases between. CDR3 sequence reads: CASSLRGQGGYTF. The DNA for the CDR3 is TGTGCCAGCAGTTTACGGGGGCAAGGAGGCTACACCTTC.

This chain links TRBV5-1 with TRBJ2-5; the D gene is possibly TRBD2 (5 bases). This CDR3 region has 12 residues. Germline CDR1 and CDR2: SGHRS and YFSETQ. V dropped 1 base and J dropped 4 bases, with 5 bases sitting between them. The CDR3 spells CASSLRGETQYF. Here the CDR3 DNA reads TGCGCCAGCAGCTTGCGGGGAGAGACCCAGTACTTC.

The V and J genes are TRBV9 and TRBJ2-5, with 7 bases lining up with TRBD1. Germline V gives CDR1 SGDLS, CDR2 YYNGEE. The CDR3 loop spans 15 amino acids. The J segment lost 4 bases and the V segment lost 0 bases, leaving 6 bases of the junction unmatched. The CDR3 sequence is CASSVGQGKGETQYF. CDR3 DNA sequence: TGTGCCAGCAGCGTAGGACAGGGCAAAGGAGAGACCCAGTACTTC. Full variable domain (rest looked up from reference TRBV9 and TRBJ2-5): DSGVTQTPKHLITATGQRVTLRCSPRSGDLSVYWYQQSLDQGLQFLIQYYNGEERAKGNILERFSAQQFPDLHSELNLSSLELGDSALYFCASSVGQGKGETQYFGPGTRLLVL.

This chain uses TRBV7-6 with TRBJ1-1; tentatively, D is TRBD1 (6 bases). The CDR3 is 14 amino acids. Germline V CDR1 and CDR2: SGHVS, FNYEAQ. With 5 bases removed from V and 4 bases from J, the gap between germline ends came to 14 bases. CDR3 residues: CASSPRGAGTEAFF. In DNA, the CDR3 is TGTGCCAGCAGCCCGCGGGGGGCGGGCACTGAAGCTTTCTTT.

J is TRBJ2-7 and V is TRBV28; D may match TRBD1 or TRBD2 (5 bases each). CDR3 length equals 18 residues. The germline V and J ends were trimmed by 5 bases and 4 bases, with 27 bases remaining between them. CDR1 is MDHEN, CDR2 SYDVKM, per germline. CDR3 nucleotides: TGTGCCAGCAGTGTAGACGGACACTGGCTGGTGCGAGGGTACGAGCAGTACTTC. Translated: CASSVDGHWLVRGYEQYF.

V is TRBV27 and J is TRBJ1-1; D not certain. Deletions cut 2 bases from V and 0 bases from J, with 7 bases between. This CDR3 region has 14 residues. Germline V gene sequence: CDR1 MNHEY, CDR2 SMNVEV (reference sequence). CDR3 nucleotides: TGTGCCAGCAGTTTAAAACCGGTGAACACTGAAGCTTTCTTT. It is translated as CASSLKPVNTEAFF.

This chain connects TRBV5-4 to TRBJ1-6, with D tentatively TRBD1 (5 bases). V shed 0 bases and J shed 0 bases, with 10 bases lying between them. The CDR3 consists of 17 residues. Per the germline V gene, CDR1 is SGHNT and CDR2 is YYREEE (reference sequence). The CDR3 spells CASSLGGTSSYNSPLHF. CDR3 sequence (DNA): TGTGCCAGCAGCTTGGGGGGCACCAGCTCCTATAATTCACCCCTCCACTTT. Drawing the rest from reference TRBV5-4 and TRBJ1-6, the complete variable domain is ETGVTQSPTHLIKTRGQQVTLRCSSQSGHNTVSWYQQALGQGPQFIFQYYREEENGRGNFPPRFSGLQFPNYSSELNVNALELDDSALYLCASSLGGTSSYNSPLHFGNGTRLTVT.

This rearrangement joins TRBV7-2 to TRBJ2-5, with 12 nucleotides matching TRBD2. The CDR3 is 16 amino acids. The germline gives CDR1 SGHTA, CDR2 FQGNSA. With V trimmed by 5 bases and J by 2 bases, 6 bases remained unmatched. The CDR3 region has the DNA TGTGCCAGCAGCCGCAAAACTAGCGGGGGGCAAGAGACCCAGTACTTC. Translating gives CASSRKTSGGQETQYF.